This T cell receptor beta chain derives from a study of blood T cells in healthy people across ages. General observations from the study: Researchers deemed the diversity estimates from one million T cells underestimates.

This CDR3 is 14 amino acids long. With 5 bases removed from V and 11 bases from J, the gap between germline ends came to 21 bases. CDR1 is MDHEN and CDR2 is SYDVKM in the germline V gene. This clonotype was recorded a few times. Its antigen is not known. Together with a sample-barcoded 5' primer, a J-beta primer mix was included in a second PCR lasting 7 to 11 cycles. One entry per CDR3 protein, called by TCRdb with MiXCR from the 5' RACE reads. The sample contains over a million distinct CDR3 sequences, roughly 45% of which appear only once. What was sequenced was blood. The source of this sequence is a woman in her late teens or twenties in good health. The chain joins TRBV28 to TRBJ2-5; perhaps D is TRBD1 or TRBD2 (5 bases each). The CDR3 loop is CASSLAGPHARQYF. For the CDR3, the DNA is TGTGCCAGCAGTCTAGCAGGGCCCCACGCAAGGCAGTACTTC.